The following is a TCR beta chain sequence with its context. Here immunoSEQ multiplex PCR was the method, and the copy in TCRdb shows in-frame clones only, minus some. The sample consists of around 69,000 clones, roughly four fifths of them appearing once. The CDR3 has 13 residues. The germline CDR1 and CDR2 sequences are LGHDT and YNNKEL (reference sequence). The V gene lost 3 bases and the J gene lost 8 bases, with 11 bases spanning the gap. These data come from a study of blood T cell repertoires in COVID-19. Study-level information: Acute and convalescent COVID-19 specimens originated in the United States, Italy and Spain. In each case, the material was cDNA or gDNA derived from T cells, B-cell-depleted T cells, or PBMCs.

This clonotype was obtained from a woman aged 55-69 years with acute or convalescent COVID-19. Sequenced input: peripheral blood. V gene TRBV3-1 (or the pseudogene TRBV3-2) combines with J gene TRBJ1-3, with D possibly being TRBD1 (5 bases). The CDR3 DNA reads as TGTGCCAGCAGCCAGCGGGGACCTGACACCATATATTTT. Its protein is CASSQRGPDTIYF.